This TCR beta chain is drawn from a study of T cells after yellow fever vaccination. Notes on the study in general: The secondary response was weaker but peaked faster, day 5 versus 15.

CDR1 and CDR2 (germline): SGHRS, YFSETQ. The CDR3 has 15 residues. V was trimmed by 0 bases and J by 2 bases, leaving 11 bases between them. TCRdb re-called the 5' RACE reads with MiXCR, one entry per CDR3 protein. The table shows about 69,000 distinct CDR3 sequences, with about 6% occurring only once. This clonotype was detected many times. Its specificity is not known. Sequenced here: CD4+ T cells sorted from PBMCs, sampled more than 14 days after the first yellow fever vaccination. This TCR was sampled from a man aged 18 to 29 who received the YFV17D yellow fever vaccine. The V call is TRBV5-1, the J call TRBJ1-1; D possibly corresponds to TRBD1 (6 bases). The CDR3 loop reads CASSLEGGSNTEAFF. CDR3 in DNA: TGCGCCAGCAGCTTGGAGGGGGGGAGCAACACTGAAGCTTTCTTT. The full variable domain, its missing parts supplied by reference TRBV5-1 and TRBJ1-1, is KAGVTQTPRYLIKTRGQQVTLSCSPISGHRSVSWYQQTPGQGLQFLFEYFSETQRNKGNFPGRFSGRQFSNSRSEMNVSTLELGDSALYLCASSLEGGSNTEAFFGQGTRLTVV.